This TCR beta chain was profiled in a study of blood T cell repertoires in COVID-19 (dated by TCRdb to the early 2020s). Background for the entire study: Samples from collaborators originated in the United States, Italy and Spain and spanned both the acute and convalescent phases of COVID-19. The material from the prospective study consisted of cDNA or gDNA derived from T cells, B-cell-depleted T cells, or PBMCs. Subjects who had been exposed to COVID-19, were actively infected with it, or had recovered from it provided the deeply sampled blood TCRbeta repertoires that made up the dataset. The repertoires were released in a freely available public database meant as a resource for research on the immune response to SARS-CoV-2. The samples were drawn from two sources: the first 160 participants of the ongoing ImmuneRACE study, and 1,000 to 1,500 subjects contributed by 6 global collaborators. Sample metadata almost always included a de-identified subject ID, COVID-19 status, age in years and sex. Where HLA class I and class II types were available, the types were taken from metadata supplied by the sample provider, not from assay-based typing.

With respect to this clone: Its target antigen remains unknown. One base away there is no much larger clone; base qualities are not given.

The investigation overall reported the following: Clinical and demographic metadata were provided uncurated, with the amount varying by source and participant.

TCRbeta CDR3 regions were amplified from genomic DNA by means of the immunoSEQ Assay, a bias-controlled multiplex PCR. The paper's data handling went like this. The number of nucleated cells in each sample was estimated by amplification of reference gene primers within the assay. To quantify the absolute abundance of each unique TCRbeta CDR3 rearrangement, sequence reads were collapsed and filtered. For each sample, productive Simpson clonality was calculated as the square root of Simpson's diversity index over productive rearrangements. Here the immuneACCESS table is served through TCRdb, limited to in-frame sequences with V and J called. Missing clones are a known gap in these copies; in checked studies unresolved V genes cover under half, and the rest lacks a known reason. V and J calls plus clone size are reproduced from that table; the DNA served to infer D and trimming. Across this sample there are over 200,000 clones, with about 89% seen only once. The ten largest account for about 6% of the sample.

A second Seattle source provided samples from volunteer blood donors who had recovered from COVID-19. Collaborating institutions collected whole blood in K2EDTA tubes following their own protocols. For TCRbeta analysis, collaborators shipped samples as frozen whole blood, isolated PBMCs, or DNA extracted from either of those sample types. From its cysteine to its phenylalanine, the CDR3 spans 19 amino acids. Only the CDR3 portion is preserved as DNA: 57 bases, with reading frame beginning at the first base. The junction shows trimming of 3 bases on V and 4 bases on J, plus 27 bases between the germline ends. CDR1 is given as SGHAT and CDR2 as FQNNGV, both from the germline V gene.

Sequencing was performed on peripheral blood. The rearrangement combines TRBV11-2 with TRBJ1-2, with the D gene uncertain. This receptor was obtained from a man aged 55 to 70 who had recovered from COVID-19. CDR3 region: CASSFLPPGLASAGYGYTF. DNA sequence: TGTGCCAGCAGCTTTCTTCCCCCCGGGTTGGCCTCGGCGGGCTATGGCTACACCTTC.